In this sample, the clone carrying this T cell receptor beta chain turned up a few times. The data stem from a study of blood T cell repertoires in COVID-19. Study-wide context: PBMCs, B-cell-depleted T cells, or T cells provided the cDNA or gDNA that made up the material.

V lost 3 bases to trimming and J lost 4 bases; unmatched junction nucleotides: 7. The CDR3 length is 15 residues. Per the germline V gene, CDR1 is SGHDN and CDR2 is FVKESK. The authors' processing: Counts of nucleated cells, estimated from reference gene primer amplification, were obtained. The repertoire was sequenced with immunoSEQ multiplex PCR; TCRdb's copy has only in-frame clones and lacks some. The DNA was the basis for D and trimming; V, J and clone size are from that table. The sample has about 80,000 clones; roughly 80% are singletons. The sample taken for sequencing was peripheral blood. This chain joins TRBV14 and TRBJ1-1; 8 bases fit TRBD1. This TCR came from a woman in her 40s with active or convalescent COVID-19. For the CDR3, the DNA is TGTGCCAGCAGCCAGGCGGACAGGGTGGGCACTGAAGCTTTCTTT. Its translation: CASSQADRVGTEAFF. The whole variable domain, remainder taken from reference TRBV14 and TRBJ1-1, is EAGVTQFPSHSVIEKGQTVTLRCDPISGHDNLYWYRRVMGKEIKFLLHFVKESKQDESGMPNNRFLAERTGGTYSTLKVQPAELEDSGVYFCASSQADRVGTEAFFGQGTRLTVV.